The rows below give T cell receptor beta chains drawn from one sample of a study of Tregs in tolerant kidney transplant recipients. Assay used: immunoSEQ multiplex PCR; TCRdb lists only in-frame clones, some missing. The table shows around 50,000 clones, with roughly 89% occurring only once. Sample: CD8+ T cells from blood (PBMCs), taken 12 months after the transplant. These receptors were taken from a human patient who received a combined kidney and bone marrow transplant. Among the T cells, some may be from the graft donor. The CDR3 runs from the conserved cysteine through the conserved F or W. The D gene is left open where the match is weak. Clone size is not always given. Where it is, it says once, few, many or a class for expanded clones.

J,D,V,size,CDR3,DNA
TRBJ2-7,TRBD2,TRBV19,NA,CASSLAGDGLYYEQYF,TGTGCCAGTAGCCTAGCGGGAGACGGCCTCTACTACGAGCAGTACTTC
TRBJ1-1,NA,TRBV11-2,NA,CASSLRGGTEAFF,TGTGCCAGCAGCCTCCGGGGTGGCACTGAAGCTTTCTTT
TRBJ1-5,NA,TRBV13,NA,CASSLGASNQPQHF,TGTGCCAGCAGCTTAGGGGCAAGCAATCAGCCCCAGCATTTT
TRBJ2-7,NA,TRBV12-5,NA,CASGLGGSSYEQYF,TGTGCTAGTGGTTTGGGGGGCAGCTCCTACGAGCAGTACTTC
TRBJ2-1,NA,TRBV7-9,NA,CASSTLLTGGSHNEQFF,TGTGCCAGCAGCACCCTCCTGACAGGTGGGTCTCACAATGAGCAGTTCTTC
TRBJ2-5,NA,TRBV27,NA,CASNDYAASQETQYF,TGTGCCAGCAACGATTACGCGGCTAGCCAAGAGACCCAGTACTTC
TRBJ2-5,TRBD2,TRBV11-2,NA,CASSLRLAGGETQYF,TGTGCCAGCAGCTTAAGACTAGCGGGGGGGGAGACCCAGTACTTC
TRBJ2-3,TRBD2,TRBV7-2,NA,CASSSPGLAGAGKYF,TGTGCCAGCAGCTCCCCCGGACTAGCGGGGGCCGGGAAGTATTTT
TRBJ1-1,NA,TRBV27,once,CASSFEGRTEAFF,TGTGCCAGCAGTTTCGAGGGTCGCACTGAAGCTTTCTTT
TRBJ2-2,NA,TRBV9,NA,CASSDPGTSNTGELFF,TGTGCCAGCAGCGATCCCGGGACATCGAACACCGGGGAGCTGTTTTTT
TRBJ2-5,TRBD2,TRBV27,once,CASSLGVGRGGLETQYF,TGTGCCAGCAGTTTAGGAGTGGGGCGGGGGGGCCTGGAGACCCAGTACTTC
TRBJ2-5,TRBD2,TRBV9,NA,CASSSEGGGNQETQYF,TGTGCCAGCAGCTCAGAGGGCGGGGGGAACCAAGAGACCCAGTACTTC
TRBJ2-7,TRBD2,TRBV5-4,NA,CASSRGRGGNEQYF,TGTGCCAGCAGCCGAGGGCGGGGGGGCAACGAGCAGTACTTC
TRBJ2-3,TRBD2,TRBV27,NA,CASSTLPRGLGTSGSDTQYF,TGTGCCAGCAGTACCCTACCCCGGGGGCTGGGGACTAGCGGGAGCGATACGCAGTATTTT
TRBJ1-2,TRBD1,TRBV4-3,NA,CASSQDRDRGNYGYTF,TGCGCCAGCAGCCAAGATCGGGACAGGGGAAACTATGGCTACACCTTC
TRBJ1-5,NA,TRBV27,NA,CASSLGSGDQPQHF,TGTGCCAGCAGTTTGGGGTCAGGGGATCAGCCCCAGCATTTT
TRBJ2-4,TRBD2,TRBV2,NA,CASIGTSGIAKNIQYF,TGTGCCAGCATAGGGACTAGCGGGATAGCCAAAAACATTCAGTACTTC
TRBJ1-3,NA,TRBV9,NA,CASSNYGHLPGNTIYF,TGTGCCAGCAGTAATTACGGACACCTTCCTGGAAACACCATATATTTT
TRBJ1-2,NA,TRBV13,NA,CASSPQGLDYGYTF,TGTGCCAGCAGCCCTCAGGGTCTTGACTATGGCTACACCTTC
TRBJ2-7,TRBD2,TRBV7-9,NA,CASSLGGGAFPYEQYF,TGTGCCAGCAGCTTAGGGGGGGGAGCCTTCCCCTACGAGCAGTACTTC
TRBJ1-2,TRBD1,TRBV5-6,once,CASSYLGQGLGNGYTF,TGTGCCAGCAGCTACCTCGGACAGGGTCTGGGTAATGGCTACACCTTC
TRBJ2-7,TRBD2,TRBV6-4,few,CASSVGLAGVYEQYF,TGTGCCAGCAGCGTGGGACTAGCGGGAGTCTACGAGCAGTACTTC
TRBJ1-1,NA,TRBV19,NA,CASSIGSIIGTEAFF,TGTGCCAGTAGTATTGGGAGCATAATTGGCACTGAAGCTTTCTTT
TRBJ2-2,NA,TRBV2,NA,CASNRAGELFF,TGTGCCAGCAACCGGGCCGGGGAGCTGTTTTTT
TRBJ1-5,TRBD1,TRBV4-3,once,CASSADRVGNQPQHF,TGCGCCAGCAGCGCAGACAGGGTTGGCAATCAGCCCCAGCATTTT
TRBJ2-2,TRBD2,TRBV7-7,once,CASSLGSGVPGELFF,TGTGCCAGCAGCTTGGGAAGCGGGGTCCCCGGGGAGCTGTTTTTT
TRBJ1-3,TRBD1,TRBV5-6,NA,CASSSGTGVGNTIYF,TGTGCCAGCAGCTCCGGGACAGGGGTCGGAAACACCATATATTTT
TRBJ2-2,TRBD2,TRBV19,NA,CASTPSSGGTGELFF,TGTGCCAGTACCCCGTCTAGCGGGGGAACCGGGGAGCTGTTTTTT
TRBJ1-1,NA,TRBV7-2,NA,CASFRLGDYTEAFF,TGTGCCAGCTTCAGATTGGGGGACTACACTGAAGCTTTCTTT
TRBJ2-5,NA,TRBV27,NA,CASSLSSRRSGEQYF,TGTGCCAGCAGTTTATCTAGCAGGAGGTCAGGGGAGCAGTACTTC
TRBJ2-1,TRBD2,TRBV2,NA,CASSELGGGPYNEQFF,TGTGCCAGCAGTGAACTTGGGGGAGGGCCTTACAATGAGCAGTTCTTC
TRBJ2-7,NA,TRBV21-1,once,CASSIEEMNYEQYF,TGTGCCAGCAGCATTGAGGAAATGAACTACGAGCAGTACTTC
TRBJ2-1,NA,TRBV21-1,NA,CASSKEGGTSYNEQFF,TGTGCCAGCAGCAAAGAAGGCGGGACCTCCTACAATGAGCAGTTCTTC
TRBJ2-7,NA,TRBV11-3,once,CASSPRPQRAYEQYF,TGTGCCAGCAGCCCTCGCCCTCAGCGGGCTTACGAGCAGTACTTC
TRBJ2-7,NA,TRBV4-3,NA,CASSLDSYEQYF,TGCGCCAGCAGCCTCGACAGCTACGAGCAGTACTTC
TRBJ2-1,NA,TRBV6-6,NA,CASSRGLLAEQFF,TGTGCCAGCAGTAGGGGCCTCCTAGCGGAGCAGTTCTTC
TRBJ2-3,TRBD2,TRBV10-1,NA,CASSDGLAGATDTQYF,TGCGCCAGCAGTGACGGACTAGCGGGCGCCACAGATACGCAGTATTTT
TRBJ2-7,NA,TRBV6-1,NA,CASSPPGGGRVEQYF,TGTGCCAGCAGCCCCCCGGGGGGCGGGAGAGTCGAGCAGTACTTC
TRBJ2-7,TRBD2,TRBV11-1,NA,CASSLPSGSGYEQYF,TGTGCCAGCAGCTTACCTAGCGGGAGTGGCTACGAGCAGTACTTC
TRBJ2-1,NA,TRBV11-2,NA,CASSLLGAPSYNEQFF,TGTGCCAGCAGCTTACTTGGGGCTCCCTCCTACAATGAGCAGTTCTTC
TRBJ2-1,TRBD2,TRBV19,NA,CASSWSSGGYNEQFF,TGTGCCAGTAGTTGGTCTAGCGGGGGATACAATGAGCAGTTCTTC
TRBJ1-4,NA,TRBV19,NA,CASSITASTNEKLFF,TGTGCCAGTAGTATCACAGCTTCAACTAATGAAAAACTGTTTTTT
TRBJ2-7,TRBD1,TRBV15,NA,CATSTWGQVYEQYF,TGTGCCACCAGCACGTGGGGACAGGTCTACGAGCAGTACTTC
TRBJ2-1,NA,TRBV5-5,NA,CASSLLYNEQFF,TGTGCCAGCAGCCTGCTATACAATGAGCAGTTCTTC
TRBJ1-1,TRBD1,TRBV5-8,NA,CASSLDQGVAEAFF,TGTGCCAGCAGCTTAGATCAGGGGGTGGCTGAAGCTTTCTTT
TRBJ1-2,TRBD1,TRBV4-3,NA,CASSSSRGSYGYTF,TGCGCCAGCAGCTCCTCCAGGGGGAGCTATGGCTACACCTTC
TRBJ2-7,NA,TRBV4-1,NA,CASSQVPEVYEQYF,TGCGCCAGCAGCCAAGTCCCCGAGGTGTACGAGCAGTACTTC
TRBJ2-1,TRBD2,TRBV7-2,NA,CASSATSGTHNEQFF,TGTGCCAGCAGCGCCACTAGCGGGACCCACAATGAGCAGTTCTTC
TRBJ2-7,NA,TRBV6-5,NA,CASSYGGSEQYF,TGTGCCAGCAGTTACGGGGGCAGCGAGCAGTACTTC
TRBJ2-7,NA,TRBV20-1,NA,CSARERAEQYF,TGCAGTGCTAGAGAGAGGGCCGAGCAGTACTTC
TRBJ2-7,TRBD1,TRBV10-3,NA,CAIRTGTGGVDEQYF,TGTGCCATCAGGACCGGGACAGGGGGCGTTGACGAGCAGTACTTC
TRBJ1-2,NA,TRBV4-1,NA,CASSQGQGPFYGYTF,TGCGCCAGCAGCCAAGGACAAGGTCCCTTCTATGGCTACACCTTC
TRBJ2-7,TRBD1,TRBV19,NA,CASSIPGTGGYEQYF,TGTGCCAGTAGTATCCCCGGGACAGGGGGCTACGAGCAGTACTTC
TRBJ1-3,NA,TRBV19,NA,CASSISILNSGNTIYF,TGTGCCAGTAGTATAAGCATTCTGAACTCTGGAAACACCATATATTTT